The TCR beta chain under discussion was sequenced for a study of beta chain features in type 1 diabetes. Findings of the study overall: More deletions and fewer insertions at VDJ junctions were found in patients with type 1 diabetes. Patients with Type 1 diabetes showed moderately but significantly shorter TCRB CDR3s in all four CD4+ subsets. The question of HLA type influencing TCRB rearrangement was one that remained unresolved here.

As every portion of the isolated RNA was reverse transcribed, the sequencing read expressed TCRB transcripts. Deep immunoSEQ sequencing covered naive, central memory and regulatory T cell samples. Sequencing used immunoSEQ multiplex PCR; TCRdb keeps in-frame clones, though not all of them. The sample includes more than 150,000 clones, about 9% of them seen just once. Note on this clone: Its antigen is undetermined.

From germline, CDR1 is GTSNPN and CDR2 SVGIG (reference sequence). This CDR3 has 14 amino acids. V lost 5 bases and J lost 5; bases outside the gene matches: 8. V is TRBV30 and J is TRBJ2-5; TRBD1 matches 10 bases. The sequenced sample was central memory CD4+ T cells from blood. This receptor was taken from a woman in her thirties with type 1 diabetes. The CDR3 protein is CAWERDRGQETQYF. In DNA form, the CDR3 reads TGTGCCTGGGAGCGTGACAGGGGGCAGGAGACCCAGTACTTC.